Listed below are T cell receptor beta chains from one sample, sequenced in a study of T cell responses to AZD1222 COVID-19 vaccine. The repertoire was sequenced with immunoSEQ multiplex PCR; TCRdb's copy has only in-frame clones and lacks some. The table has 150,000 to 250,000 clones, roughly 92% seen once. The specimen comprised peripheral blood, sampled 28 days after the second AZD1222 dose. These receptors all stem from an adult who received the AZD1222 COVID-19 vaccine. Both conserved end residues are part of each CDR3. Not every row has a clone size; where given, it reads once, few, many or a size class.

abundance	len	v_gene	CDR3aa
NA	14	TRBV4-3	CASSQEIRHSEAFF
NA	14	TRBV18	CASSLRTGGVGYTF
NA	14	TRBV27	CASKPQGSDSPLHF
once	18	TRBV7-9	CASSSVGGRSSYNSPLHF
NA	14	TRBV14	CASSQGGTGFGYTF
NA	13	TRBV5-5	CASSLWGTYEQYF
NA	14	TRBV6-6	CASSYPGGSYGYTF
NA	14	TRBV3-1/TRBV3-2	CASSLSGTGYEQYF
NA	11	TRBV12-3/TRBV12-4	CAIPSAYGYTF
NA	15	TRBV6-5	CASSYSHGMGTEAFF
NA	14	TRBV5-1	CASRAAGATVEQYF
NA	14	TRBV30	CAWSPGGPAAEQFF
NA	13	TRBV7-2	CASSLYQTEKLFF
NA	13	TRBV3-1/TRBV3-2	CASSQVAGSEAFF
NA	15	TRBV28	CASSWGHYNPYGYTF
NA	14	TRBV7-9	CASSLGTANQPQHF
NA	17	TRBV5-1	CASSLVGGTTTNEKLFF
NA	13	TRBV25-1	CASRVQESEKLFF
NA	14	TRBV2	CASTTGTGEEKLFF
NA	16	TRBV18	CASSPSGTGLNEKLFF
NA	15	TRBV19	CASSRTPTSIYEQYF
NA	16	TRBV7-5	CVSGGSAASMNTEAFF
NA	15	TRBV27	CASSLQAGGRETQYF
NA	15	TRBV2	CASHNRDRSTYGYTF
NA	15	TRBV7-2	CASSPGTGAWEKLFF
NA	11	TRBV20-1	CSASSGYGYTF
few	15	TRBV6-5	CASSLRQVRSTEAFF
NA	13	TRBV9	CASSVEGGPEAFF
NA	14	TRBV18	CASSPGQELQPQHF
NA	15	TRBV5-8	CASSWGSGTGNGYTF
NA	15	TRBV7-9	CASSLLRQPPYGYTF
NA	14	TRBV11-2	CASSWGQDLNEQFF
NA	15	TRBV9	CASSVAAGEEDTQYF
NA	17	TRBV9	CASSVGWVGVNTGELFF
NA	11	TRBV2	CASSRTPGYTF
NA	15	TRBV7-2	CASSLGGARGNEQFF
once	14	TRBV5-1	CASSSTGTNTEAFF
NA	14	TRBV5-1	CASSLALENTEAFF
NA	12	TRBV12-3/TRBV12-4	CASSSLATEAFF
NA	16	TRBV4-1	CASSQAPGQARYGYTF
few	15	TRBV7-4	CASSVDPRGNQPQHF
NA	14	TRBV5-4	CASSKDRANYGYTF
NA	15	TRBV4-1	CASSPRGQLGNTIYF
NA	15	TRBV6-4	CASSDPQGNTGELFF
NA	13	TRBV6-2/TRBV6-3	CASSYSQGSPLHF
NA	15	TRBV19	CASLSLGVEGEKLFF